Reported below is one T cell receptor (beta chain). A single record per CDR3 protein comes from TCRdb applying MiXCR to the reads. The sample carries some 680,000 distinct CDR3 sequences, under 40% recorded once. Trimming pared 1 base from V and 4 bases from J, leaving 11 bases between. This CDR3 has 15 residues. Germline lookup yields CDR1 SGHVS and CDR2 FNYEAQ. The sample belongs to a study of T cell repertoires in cytomegalovirus infection. Study-wide background: Public TCR beta signature analysis indicated the presence of both CMV infection and matching HLA type.

The specimen sequenced was PBMCs. The TCR originated in a human donor in good health (CMV status not recorded). Some clones in this sample may be carry-over from other donors' samples. The chain joins TRBV7-6 to TRBJ1-3, with unresolved D. Here the CDR3 DNA reads TGTGCCAGCAGCTTAGGACGTATGGGGGGAAACACCATATATTTT. This gives the protein CASSLGRMGGNTIYF. The whole variable domain, filled in from reference TRBV7-6 and TRBJ1-3, reads GAGVSQSPRYKVTKRGQDVALRCDPISGHVSLYWYRQALGQGPEFLTYFNYEAQQDKSGLPNDRFSAERPEGSISTLTIQRTEQRDSAMYRCASSLGRMGGNTIYFGEGSWLTVV.